A selection of T cell receptor beta chains follows, all from one sample in a study of blood T cell repertoires in COVID-19. Some clones are missing from TCRdb's copy, which holds only in-frame ones; the method was immunoSEQ multiplex PCR. The sample includes about 200,000 clones, 82% seen only once; the top ten take roughly 8%. Source material: peripheral blood. Receptor source: a woman of 80 years or more with COVID-19, enrolled during active disease. The CDR3 runs from the conserved cysteine through the conserved F or W.

v_call: TRBV14; j_call: TRBJ2-2; cdr3_aa: CASSGRVDTGELFF
v_call: TRBV7-2; j_call: TRBJ1-5; cdr3_aa: CASSLDRGNQPQHF
v_call: TRBV7-2; j_call: TRBJ2-5; cdr3_aa: CASSLGASGAETQYF
v_call: TRBV27; j_call: TRBJ1-2; cdr3_aa: CASTWSRRLGTF
v_call: TRBV5-1; j_call: TRBJ2-5; cdr3_aa: CASSLVAGKETQYF
v_call: TRBV4-1; j_call: TRBJ1-1; cdr3_aa: CASSRQGATEAFF
v_call: TRBV10-3; j_call: TRBJ1-5; cdr3_aa: CAISESGGVDNQPQHF
v_call: TRBV27; j_call: TRBJ1-1; cdr3_aa: CASSSQAVGDSQNTEAFF
v_call: TRBV28; j_call: TRBJ1-2; cdr3_aa: CASSLLRQALFGYTF
v_call: TRBV5-4; j_call: TRBJ1-2; cdr3_aa: CASSPMESRGYGYTF
v_call: TRBV25-1; j_call: TRBJ1-1; cdr3_aa: CASSDRNTEAFF
v_call: TRBV4-1; j_call: TRBJ2-1; cdr3_aa: CASSRLSGGNEQFF
v_call: TRBV14; j_call: TRBJ1-1; cdr3_aa: CASSQGRNTEAFF
v_call: TRBV5-1; j_call: TRBJ1-2; cdr3_aa: CARSLGDREGRGYTF
v_call: TRBV2; j_call: TRBJ2-3; cdr3_aa: CASSDRANRDTQYF